Described below is a single TCR beta chain sequence and its context. The data were obtained in a study of T-cell reconstitution after alpha-beta-depleted transplantation in children. Preparation of the TCRbeta library involved a method that used unique molecular identifiers. TCRdb independently ran MiXCR on the PCR reads; one entry per CDR3 protein. The sample includes about 600,000 distinct CDR3 sequences, roughly 10% of them seen just once. Trimming took off 0 bases at V and 4 bases at J, with 21 bases between the two ends. CDR1 and CDR2 from the germline V gene are SGHRS and YFSETQ. CDR3 length equals 18 residues.

This sequence was found in a human donor who donated a stem cell graft to a child with acute myeloid leukemia. The rearrangement uses TRBV5-1 and TRBJ2-3, with D perhaps matching TRBD2 (5 bases). The specimen was PBMCs from the stem cell graft donor, collected from the stem cell graft. CDR3: CASSLERGRLVPADTQYF. The CDR3 region has the DNA TGCGCCAGCAGCTTGGAACGGGGTCGGCTAGTTCCAGCAGATACGCAGTATTTT.